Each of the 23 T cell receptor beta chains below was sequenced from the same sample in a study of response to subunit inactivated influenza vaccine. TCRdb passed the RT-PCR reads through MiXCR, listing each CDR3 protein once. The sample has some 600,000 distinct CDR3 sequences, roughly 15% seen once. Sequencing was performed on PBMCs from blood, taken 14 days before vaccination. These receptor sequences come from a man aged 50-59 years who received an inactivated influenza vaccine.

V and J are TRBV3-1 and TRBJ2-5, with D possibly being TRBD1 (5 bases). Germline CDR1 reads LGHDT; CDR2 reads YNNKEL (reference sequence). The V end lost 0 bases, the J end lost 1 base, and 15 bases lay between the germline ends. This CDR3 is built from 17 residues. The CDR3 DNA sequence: TGTGCCAGCAGCCAAGATCCGGCAGGTGGGGCCCAAGAGACCCAGTACTTC. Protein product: CASSQDPAGGAQETQYF.

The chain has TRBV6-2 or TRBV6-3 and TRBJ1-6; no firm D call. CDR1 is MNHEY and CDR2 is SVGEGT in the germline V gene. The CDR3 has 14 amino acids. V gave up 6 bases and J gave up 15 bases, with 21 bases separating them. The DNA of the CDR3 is TGTGCCAGCAGCGACCGGGCCTCTCGAAGGAGCCTCCACTTT. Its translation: CASSDRASRRSLHF.

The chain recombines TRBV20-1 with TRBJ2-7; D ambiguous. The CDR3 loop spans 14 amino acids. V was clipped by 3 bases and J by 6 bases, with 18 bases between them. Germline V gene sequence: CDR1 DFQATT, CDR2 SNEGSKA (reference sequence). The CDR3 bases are TGCAGTGCTAGGCCCATTCGCTCCCCCCGCGAGCAGTACTTC. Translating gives CSARPIRSPREQYF.

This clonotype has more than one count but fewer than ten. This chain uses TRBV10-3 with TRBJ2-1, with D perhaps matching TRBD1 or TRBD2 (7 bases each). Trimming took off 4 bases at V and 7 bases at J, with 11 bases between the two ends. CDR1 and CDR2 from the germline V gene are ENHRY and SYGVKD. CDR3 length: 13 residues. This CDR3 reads CAISAQGGNEQFF. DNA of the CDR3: TGTGCCATCAGTGCGCAGGGGGGGAATGAGCAGTTCTTC.

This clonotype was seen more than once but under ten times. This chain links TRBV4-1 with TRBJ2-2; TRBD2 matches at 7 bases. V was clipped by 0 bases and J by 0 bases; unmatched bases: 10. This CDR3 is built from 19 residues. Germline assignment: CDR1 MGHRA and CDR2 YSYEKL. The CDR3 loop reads CASSQEVGGSYANTGELFF. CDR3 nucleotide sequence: TGCGCCAGCAGCCAAGAAGTCGGCGGGAGTTACGCGAACACCGGGGAGCTGTTTTTT.

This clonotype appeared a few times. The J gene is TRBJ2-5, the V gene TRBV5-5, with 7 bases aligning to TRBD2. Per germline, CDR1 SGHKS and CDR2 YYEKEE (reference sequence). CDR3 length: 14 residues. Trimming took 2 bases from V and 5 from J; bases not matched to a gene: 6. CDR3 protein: CASSLWEGRETQYF. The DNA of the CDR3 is TGTGCCAGCAGCTTATGGGAGGGGCGGGAGACCCAGTACTTC.

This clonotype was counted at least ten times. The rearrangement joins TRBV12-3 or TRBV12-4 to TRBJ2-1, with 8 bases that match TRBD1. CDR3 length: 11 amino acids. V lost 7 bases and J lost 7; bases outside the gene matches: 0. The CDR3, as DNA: TGTGCCAGCAACAGGGGGAATGAGCAGTTCTTC. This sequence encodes CASNRGNEQFF.

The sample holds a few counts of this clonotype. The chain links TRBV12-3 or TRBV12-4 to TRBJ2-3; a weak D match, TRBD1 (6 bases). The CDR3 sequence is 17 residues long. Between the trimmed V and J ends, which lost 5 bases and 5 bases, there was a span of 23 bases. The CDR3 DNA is TGTGCCAGCAGTGGTACAGGGAAGGGGCATGTAGGAGATACGCAGTATTTT. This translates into CASSGTGKGHVGDTQYF.

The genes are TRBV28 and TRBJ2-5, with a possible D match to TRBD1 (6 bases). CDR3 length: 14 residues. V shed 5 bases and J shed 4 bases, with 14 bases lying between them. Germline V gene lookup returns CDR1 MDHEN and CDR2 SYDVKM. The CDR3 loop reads CASSTRTVPETQYF. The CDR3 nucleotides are TGTGCCAGCAGTACCCGGACAGTTCCAGAGACCCAGTACTTC.

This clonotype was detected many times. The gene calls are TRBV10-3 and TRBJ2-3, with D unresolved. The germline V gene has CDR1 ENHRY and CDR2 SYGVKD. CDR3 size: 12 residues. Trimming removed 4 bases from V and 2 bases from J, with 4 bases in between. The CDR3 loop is CAISGNTDTQYF. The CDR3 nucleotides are TGTGCCATCAGTGGGAACACAGATACGCAGTATTTT.

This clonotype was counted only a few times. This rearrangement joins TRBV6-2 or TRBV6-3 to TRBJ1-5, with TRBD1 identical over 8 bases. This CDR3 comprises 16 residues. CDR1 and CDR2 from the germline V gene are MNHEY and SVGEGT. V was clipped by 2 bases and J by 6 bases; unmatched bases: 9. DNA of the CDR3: TGTGCCAGCAGTTACGGGGCAGGGGGCGGAGGTCAGCCCCAGCATTTT. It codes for CASSYGAGGGGQPQHF.

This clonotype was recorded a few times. The CDR3 DNA sequence: TGTGCCAGCAGCTTGTTTCCCGGGACAGGTCGTGGGGAGCAGTACTTC. It yields the protein CASSLFPGTGRGEQYF. The chain has TRBV5-4 and TRBJ2-7; the match to TRBD1 covers 8 bases. V trimming: 1 base; J trimming: 7 bases; junction bases outside the gene matches: 13. There are 16 residues in the CDR3. CDR1 is SGHNT and CDR2 is YYREEE in the germline V gene (reference sequence). The complete variable domain, with remaining parts taken from reference TRBV5-4 and TRBJ2-7, reads ETGVTQSPTHLIKTRGQQVTLRCSSQSGHNTVSWYQQALGQGPQFIFQYYREEENGRGNFPPRFSGLQFPNYSSELNVNALELDDSALYLCASSLFPGTGRGEQYFGPGTRLTVT.

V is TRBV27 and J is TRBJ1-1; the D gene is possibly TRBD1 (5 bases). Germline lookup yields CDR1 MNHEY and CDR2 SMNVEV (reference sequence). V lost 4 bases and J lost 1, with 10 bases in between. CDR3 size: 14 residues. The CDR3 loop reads CASSSGGRNTEAFF. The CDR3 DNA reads TGTGCCAGCAGTTCCGGGGGTCGGAACACTGAAGCTTTCTTT.

CDR3 sequence: CASSPPRGQEKNIQYF. In DNA, the CDR3 is TGTGCCAGCTCACCTCCCCGGGGACAGGAAAAAAACATTCAGTACTTC. The rearrangement joins TRBV18 to TRBJ2-4, with 8 bases lining up with TRBD1. The V and J ends lost 3 bases and 4 bases, in that order; junction bases with no gene match: 8. The CDR3 has 16 residues. Germline assignment: CDR1 KGHSH and CDR2 LQKENI. The full variable domain, its missing parts supplied by reference TRBV18 and TRBJ2-4, is NAGVMQNPRHLVRRRGQEARLRCSPMKGHSHVYWYRQLPEEGLKFMVYLQKENIIDESGMPKERFSAEFPKEGPSILRIQQVVRGDSAAYFCASSPPRGQEKNIQYFGAGTRLSVL.

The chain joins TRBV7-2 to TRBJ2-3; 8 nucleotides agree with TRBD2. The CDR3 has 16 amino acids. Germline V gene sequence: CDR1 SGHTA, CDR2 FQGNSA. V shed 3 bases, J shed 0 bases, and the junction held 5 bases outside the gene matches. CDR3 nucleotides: TGTGCCAGCAGCTTTCCGGGACTAGTAAGCACAGATACGCAGTATTTT. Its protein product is CASSFPGLVSTDTQYF.

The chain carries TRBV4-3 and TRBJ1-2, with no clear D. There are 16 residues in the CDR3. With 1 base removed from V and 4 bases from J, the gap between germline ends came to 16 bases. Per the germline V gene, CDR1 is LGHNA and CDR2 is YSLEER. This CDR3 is CASSQGGGTGGYGYTF. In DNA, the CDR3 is TGCGCCAGCAGCCAAGGGGGAGGAACCGGAGGCTATGGCTACACCTTC.

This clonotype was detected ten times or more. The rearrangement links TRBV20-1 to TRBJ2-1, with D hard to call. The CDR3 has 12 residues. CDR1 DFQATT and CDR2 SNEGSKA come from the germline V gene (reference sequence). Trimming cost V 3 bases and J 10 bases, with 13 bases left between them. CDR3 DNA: TGCAGTGCTAGTGAAAGGGCAAGAGAGCAGTTCTTC. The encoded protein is CSASERAREQFF.

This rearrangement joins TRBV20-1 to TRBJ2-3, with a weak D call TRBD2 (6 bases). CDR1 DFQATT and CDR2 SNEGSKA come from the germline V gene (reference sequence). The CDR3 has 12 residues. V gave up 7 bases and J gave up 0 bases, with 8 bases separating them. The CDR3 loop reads CSGGDSTDTQYF. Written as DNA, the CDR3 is TGCAGTGGGGGGGATAGCACAGATACGCAGTATTTT.

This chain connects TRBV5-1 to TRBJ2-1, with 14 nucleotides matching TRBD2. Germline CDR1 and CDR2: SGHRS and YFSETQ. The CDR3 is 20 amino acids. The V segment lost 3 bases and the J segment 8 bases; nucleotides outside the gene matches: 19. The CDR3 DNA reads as TGCGCCAGCAGCTCCAGACTAGCGGGGGGGCTTGGTACATTTATCCATGAGCAGTTCTTC. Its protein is CASSSRLAGGLGTFIHEQFF.

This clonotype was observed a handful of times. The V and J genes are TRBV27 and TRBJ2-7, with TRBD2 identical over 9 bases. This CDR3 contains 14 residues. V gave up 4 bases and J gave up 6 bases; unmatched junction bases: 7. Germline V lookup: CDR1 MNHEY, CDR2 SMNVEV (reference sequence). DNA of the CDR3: TGTGCCAGCAGTTCTGCGGGAGGGGCTCGCGAGCAGTACTTC. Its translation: CASSSAGGAREQYF.

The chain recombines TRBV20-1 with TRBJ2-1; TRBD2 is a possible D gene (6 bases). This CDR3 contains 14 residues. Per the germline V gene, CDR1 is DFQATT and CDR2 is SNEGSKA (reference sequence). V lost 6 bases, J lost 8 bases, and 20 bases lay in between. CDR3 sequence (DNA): TGCAGTGCGCAACCGGGACTCGGCCTAGATGAGCAGTTCTTC. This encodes CSAQPGLGLDEQFF.

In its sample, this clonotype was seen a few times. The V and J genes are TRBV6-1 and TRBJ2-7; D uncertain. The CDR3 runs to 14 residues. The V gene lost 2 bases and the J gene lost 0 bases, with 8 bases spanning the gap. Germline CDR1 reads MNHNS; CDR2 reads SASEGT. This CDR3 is CASSELRSSYEQYF. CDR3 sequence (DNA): TGTGCCAGCAGTGAATTGAGAAGCTCCTACGAGCAGTACTTC.

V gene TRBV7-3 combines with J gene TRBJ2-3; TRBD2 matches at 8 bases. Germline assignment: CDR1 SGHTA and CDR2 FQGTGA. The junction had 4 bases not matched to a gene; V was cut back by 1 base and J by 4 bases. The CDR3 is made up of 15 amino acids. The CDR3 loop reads CASSLNLAGADTQYF. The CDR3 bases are TGTGCCAGCAGCTTAAATCTAGCGGGCGCAGATACGCAGTATTTT.